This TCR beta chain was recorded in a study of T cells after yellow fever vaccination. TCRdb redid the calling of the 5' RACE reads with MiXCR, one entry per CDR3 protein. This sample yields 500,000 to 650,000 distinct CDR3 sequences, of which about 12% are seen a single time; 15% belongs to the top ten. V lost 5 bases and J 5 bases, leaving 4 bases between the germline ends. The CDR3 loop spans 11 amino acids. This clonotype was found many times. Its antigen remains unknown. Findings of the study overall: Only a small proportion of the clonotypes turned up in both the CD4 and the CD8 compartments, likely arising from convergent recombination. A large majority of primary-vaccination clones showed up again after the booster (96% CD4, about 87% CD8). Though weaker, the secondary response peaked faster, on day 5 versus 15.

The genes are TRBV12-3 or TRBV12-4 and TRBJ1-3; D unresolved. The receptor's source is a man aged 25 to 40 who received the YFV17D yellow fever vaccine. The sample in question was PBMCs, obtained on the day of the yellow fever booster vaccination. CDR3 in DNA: TGTGCCAGCAGTCCCAGAAACACCATATATTTT. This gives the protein CASSPRNTIYF.